This T cell receptor (beta chain) was documented in a study of blood T cell repertoires in COVID-19. Study-wide context: The study drew acute and convalescent COVID-19 samples from the United States, Italy and Spain. From T cells, B-cell-depleted T cells, or PBMCs came the material, which was cDNA or gDNA.

Authors' data handling: Reference gene primer amplification in the assay estimated nucleated cell counts. TCRdb keeps only in-frame clones here, not all; method: immunoSEQ multiplex PCR. D and trimming were read from the DNA, whereas the V and J calls and clone size are those reported in that table. This sample carries 100,000 to 150,000 clones, 80% to 90% of them seen once, and the ten largest clones take roughly 2.1%. V lost 2 bases to trimming and J lost 13 bases, with 9 bases between them. Per germline, CDR1 GTSNPN and CDR2 SVGIG (reference sequence). There are 10 residues in the CDR3. The source is a woman between 50 and 59 years old with acute or convalescent COVID-19. The sequencing sample was made of peripheral blood. The chain joins TRBV30 to TRBJ2-1; the D gene is possibly TRBD2 (6 bases). Here the CDR3 reads CAWSQGLQFF. The CDR3 bases are TGTGCCTGGAGTCAGGGACTCCAGTTCTTC. Looking up the rest from reference TRBV30 and TRBJ2-1 gives the full variable domain: SQTIHQWPATLVQPVGSPLSLECTVEGTSNPNLYWYRQAAGRGLQLLFYSVGIGQISSEVPQNLSASRPQDRQFILSSKKLLLSDSGFYLCAWSQGLQFFGPGTRLTVL.